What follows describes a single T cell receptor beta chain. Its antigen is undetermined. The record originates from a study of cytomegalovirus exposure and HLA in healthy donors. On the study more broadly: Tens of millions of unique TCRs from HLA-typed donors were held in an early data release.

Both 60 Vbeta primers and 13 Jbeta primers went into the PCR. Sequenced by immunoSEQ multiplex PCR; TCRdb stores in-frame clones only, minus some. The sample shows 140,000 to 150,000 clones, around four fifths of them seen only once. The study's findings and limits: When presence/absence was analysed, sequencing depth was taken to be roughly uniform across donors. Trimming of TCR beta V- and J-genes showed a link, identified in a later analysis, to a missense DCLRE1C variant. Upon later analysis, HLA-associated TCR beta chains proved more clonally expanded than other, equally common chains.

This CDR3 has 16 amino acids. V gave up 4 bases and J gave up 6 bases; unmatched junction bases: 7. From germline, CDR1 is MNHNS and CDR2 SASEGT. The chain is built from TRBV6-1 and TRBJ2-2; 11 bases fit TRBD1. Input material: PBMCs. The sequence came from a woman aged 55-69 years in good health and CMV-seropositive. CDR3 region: CASSGSGTGGSGELFF. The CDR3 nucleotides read TGTGCCAGCAGTGGATCCGGGACAGGGGGGTCCGGGGAGCTGTTTTTT.